This entry is about one T cell receptor beta chain. This CDR3 spans 16 amino acids. CDR1 SGHRS and CDR2 YFSETQ come from the germline V gene. Deletions cut 4 bases from V and 0 bases from J, with 14 bases between. This sample was taken from a study of blood T cells in healthy people across ages. Primed by a sample-barcoded 5' primer and a J-beta primer mix, a second PCR proceeded for about 6 to 12 cycles. TCRdb re-derived calls from the 5' RACE reads in MiXCR, one entry per CDR3 protein. Counted here are around 1,800,000 distinct CDR3 sequences, approximately 40% occurring once; the ten biggest clones make up 23%.

The TCR originated in a human donor in good health. Material: blood. V is TRBV5-1 and J is TRBJ2-1; perhaps TRBD1 as D (6 bases). CDR3 protein: CASSLDGGFSYNEQFF. For the CDR3, the DNA is TGCGCCAGCAGCCTGGATGGGGGCTTCTCCTACAATGAGCAGTTCTTC.